The 8 T cell receptor beta chains below all came from one sample that was sequenced in a study of T cell repertoires in cytomegalovirus infection. One entry per CDR3 protein results from TCRdb running MiXCR on the reads. The repertoire holds about 190,000 distinct CDR3 sequences, with more than 9% as singletons. Sequencing was done on a sample of PBMCs. These receptors originate from a human donor in good health (CMV status not recorded). Some clones in this sample may be carry-over from other donors' samples.

The table lists this clonotype with a few counts. The chain's CDR3 is CASSSLFQEDTEAFF. The CDR3 DNA reads TGTGCCAGCAGTTCTTTATTCCAGGAGGACACTGAAGCTTTCTTT. This chain joins TRBV28 and TRBJ1-1; no clear D gene. CDR3 length: 15 residues. The V end was cut by 4 bases, the J end by 3 bases, with 15 bases between. Germline values: CDR1 MDHEN, CDR2 SYDVKM.

This clonotype turned up a few times. The V call is TRBV5-4, the J call TRBJ2-1, with D perhaps matching TRBD2 (5 bases). Germline CDR1 SGHNT, CDR2 YYREEE (reference sequence). Trimming shortened V by 4 bases and J by 3 bases, and 14 bases separated the two germline ends. CDR3 length equals 15 residues. CDR3 amino acids: CASSPRSSLYNEQFF. DNA of the CDR3: TGTGCCAGCAGCCCCCGTTCTAGCCTCTACAATGAGCAGTTCTTC.

Ten or more counts support this clonotype. The chain couples TRBV2 to TRBJ1-1; 8 bases fit TRBD1. The CDR3 extends over 13 amino acids. In germline, CDR1 is SNHLY, CDR2 FYNNEI. With V trimmed by 9 bases and J by 0 bases, 3 bases remained unmatched. The CDR3 DNA sequence: TGTGCCAGAGGACAGGGATTGAACACTGAAGCTTTCTTT. This translates into CARGQGLNTEAFF.

This clonotype was seen a handful of times. The chain joins TRBV2 to TRBJ2-2, with 9 bases fitting TRBD1. V dropped 6 bases and J dropped 5; count of bases not matched to a gene: 7. CDR1 is SNHLY and CDR2 is FYNNEI in the germline V gene. The CDR3 covers 15 residues. As DNA, the CDR3 is TGTGCCAGCAGGAGCGGGACAGGGCGGACCGGGGAGCTGTTTTTT. This gives the protein CASRSGTGRTGELFF.

This clonotype has at least ten counts. The chain employs TRBV7-7 and TRBJ2-5, with a tentative D call TRBD1 (6 bases). The CDR3 loop spans 16 amino acids. Germline V gene lookup returns CDR1 SSHAT and CDR2 FNYEAQ (reference sequence). V lost 4 bases and J lost 1, with 16 bases in between. CDR3 loop: CASSSKTTGLQETQYF. The CDR3, as DNA: TGTGCCAGCAGCTCAAAGACAACAGGGCTCCAAGAGACCCAGTACTTC. Based on the CDR3 plus reference TRBV7-7 and TRBJ2-5, the full variable domain is GAGVSQSPRYKVTKRGQDVTLRCDPISSHATLYWYQQALGQGPEFLTYFNYEAQPDKSGLPSDRFSAERPEGSISTLTIQRTEQRDSAMYRCASSSKTTGLQETQYFGPGTRLLVL.

The chain recombines TRBV20-1 with TRBJ1-2; D perhaps matches TRBD1 (5 bases). The CDR3 loop spans 16 amino acids. The V end was cut by 4 bases, the J end by 4 bases, with 22 bases between. CDR1 is DFQATT, CDR2 SNEGSKA, per germline (reference sequence). The CDR3 sequence: CSATSPGRAEGYGYTF. Here the CDR3 DNA reads TGCAGTGCTACGTCCCCGGGCAGGGCCGAGGGCTATGGCTACACCTTC.

A few counts support this clonotype. In DNA form, the CDR3 reads TGTGCCAGCAGCTCAGGCGGGGCAGATACGCAGTATTTT. Protein product: CASSSGGADTQYF. The V gene is TRBV28, the J gene TRBJ2-3; TRBD2 is a possible D gene (6 bases). Germline CDR1 MDHEN, CDR2 SYDVKM. V lost 6 bases and J 4 bases, leaving 11 bases between the germline ends. This CDR3 comprises 13 residues.

The chain carries TRBV13 and TRBJ1-5, with D unclear. The CDR3 spans 15 residues. V lost 0 bases to trimming and J lost 0 bases, with 6 bases between them. Germline CDR1 PRHDT, CDR2 FYEKMQ (reference sequence). The CDR3: CASSLGVYSNQPQHF. The DNA of the CDR3 is TGTGCCAGCAGCTTAGGTGTCTATAGCAATCAGCCCCAGCATTTT.